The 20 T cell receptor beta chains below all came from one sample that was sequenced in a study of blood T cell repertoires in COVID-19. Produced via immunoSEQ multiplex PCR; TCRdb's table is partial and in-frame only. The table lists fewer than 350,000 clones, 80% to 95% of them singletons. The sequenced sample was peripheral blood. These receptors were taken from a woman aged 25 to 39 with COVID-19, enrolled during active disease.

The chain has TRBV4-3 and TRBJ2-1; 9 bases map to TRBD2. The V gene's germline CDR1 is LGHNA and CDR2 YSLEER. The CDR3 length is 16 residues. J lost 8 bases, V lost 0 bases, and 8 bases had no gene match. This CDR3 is CASSQEVRGRADEQFF. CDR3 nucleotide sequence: TGCGCCAGCAGCCAAGAAGTGCGCGGGAGGGCCGATGAGCAGTTCTTC.

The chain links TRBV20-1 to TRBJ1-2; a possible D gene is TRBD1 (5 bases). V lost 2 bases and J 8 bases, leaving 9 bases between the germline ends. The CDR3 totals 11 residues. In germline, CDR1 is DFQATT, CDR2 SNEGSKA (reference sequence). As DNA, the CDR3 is TGCAGTGCTAGACAGGGAGGGGGCTACACCTTC. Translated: CSARQGGGYTF.

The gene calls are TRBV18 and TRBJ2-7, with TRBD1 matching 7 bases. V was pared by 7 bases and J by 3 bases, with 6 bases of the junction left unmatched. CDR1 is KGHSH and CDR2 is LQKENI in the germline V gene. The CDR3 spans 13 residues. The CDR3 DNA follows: TGTGCCAGCTTCTCCGGGACAGACTACGAGCAGTACTTC. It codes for CASFSGTDYEQYF. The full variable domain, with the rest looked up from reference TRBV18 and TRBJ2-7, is NAGVMQNPRHLVRRRGQEARLRCSPMKGHSHVYWYRQLPEEGLKFMVYLQKENIIDESGMPKERFSAEFPKEGPSILRIQQVVRGDSAAYFCASFSGTDYEQYFGPGTRLTVT.

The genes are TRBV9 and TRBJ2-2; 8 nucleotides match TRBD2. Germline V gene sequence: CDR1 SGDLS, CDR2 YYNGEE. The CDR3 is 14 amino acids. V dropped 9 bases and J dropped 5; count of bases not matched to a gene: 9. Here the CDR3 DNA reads TGTGCCACTTCTCGGGAGGGCTGGACCGGGGAGCTGTTTTTT. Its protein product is CATSREGWTGELFF.

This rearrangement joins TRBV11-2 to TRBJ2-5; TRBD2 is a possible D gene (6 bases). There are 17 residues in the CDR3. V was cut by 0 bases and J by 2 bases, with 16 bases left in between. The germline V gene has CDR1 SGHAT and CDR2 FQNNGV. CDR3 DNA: TGTGCCAGCAGCTTAGATCGAGGAGGGTACCGGCAAGAGACCCAGTACTTC. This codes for CASSLDRGGYRQETQYF. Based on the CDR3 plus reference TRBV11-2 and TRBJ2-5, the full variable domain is EAGVAQSPRYKIIEKRQSVAFWCNPISGHATLYWYQQILGQGPKLLIQFQNNGVVDDSQLPKDRFSAERLKGVDSTLKIQPAKLEDSAVYLCASSLDRGGYRQETQYFGPGTRLLVL.

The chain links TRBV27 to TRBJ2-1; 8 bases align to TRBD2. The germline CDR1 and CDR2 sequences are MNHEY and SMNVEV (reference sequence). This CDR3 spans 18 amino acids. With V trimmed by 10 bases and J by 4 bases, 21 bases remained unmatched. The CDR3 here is CATYARPLMRGAYNEQFF. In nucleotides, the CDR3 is TGTGCCACTTATGCCCGACCACTAATGCGGGGGGCGTACAATGAGCAGTTCTTC.

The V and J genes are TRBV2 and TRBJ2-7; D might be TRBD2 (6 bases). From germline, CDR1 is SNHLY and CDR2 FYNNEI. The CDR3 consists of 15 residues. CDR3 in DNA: TGTGCAGCGCGCCCCTTCATGGAGACTAGTAGCGAGCAGTACTTC. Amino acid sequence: CAARPFMETSSEQYF.

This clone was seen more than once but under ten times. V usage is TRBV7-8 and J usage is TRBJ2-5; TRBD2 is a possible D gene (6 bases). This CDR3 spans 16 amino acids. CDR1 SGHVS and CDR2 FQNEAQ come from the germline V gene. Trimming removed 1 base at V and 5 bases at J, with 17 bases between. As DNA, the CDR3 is TGTGCCAGCAGCTTAGGAGGTGGGACTGCAGCTGAGACCCAGTACTTC. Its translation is CASSLGGGTAAETQYF.

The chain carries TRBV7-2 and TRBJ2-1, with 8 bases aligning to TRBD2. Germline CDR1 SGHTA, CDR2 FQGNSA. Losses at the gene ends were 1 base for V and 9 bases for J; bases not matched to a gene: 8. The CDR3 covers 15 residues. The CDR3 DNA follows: TGTGCCAGCAGCTTAGGCCCTAGCGGGCGAATTGAGCAGTTCTTC. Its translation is CASSLGPSGRIEQFF.

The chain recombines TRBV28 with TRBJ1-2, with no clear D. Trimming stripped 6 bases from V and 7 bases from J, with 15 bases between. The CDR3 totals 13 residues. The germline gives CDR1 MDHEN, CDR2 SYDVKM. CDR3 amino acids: CASSPHRVAGYTF. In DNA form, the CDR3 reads TGTGCCAGCAGCCCCCACCGGGTTGCTGGCTACACCTTC.

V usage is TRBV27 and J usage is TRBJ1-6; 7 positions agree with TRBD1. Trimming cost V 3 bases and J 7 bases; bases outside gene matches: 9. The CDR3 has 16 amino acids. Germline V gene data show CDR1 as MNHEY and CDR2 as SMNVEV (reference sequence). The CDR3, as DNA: TGTGCCAGCAGTTTCAACCAGGGGGATTCGAATTCACCCCTCCACTTT. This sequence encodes CASSFNQGDSNSPLHF.

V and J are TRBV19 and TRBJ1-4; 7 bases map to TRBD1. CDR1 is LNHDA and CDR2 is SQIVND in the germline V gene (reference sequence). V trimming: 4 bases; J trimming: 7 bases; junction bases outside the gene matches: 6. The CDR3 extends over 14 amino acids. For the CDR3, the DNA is TGTGCCAGTAGTAGCTACGGACAGGTTGAAAAACTGTTTTTT. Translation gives CASSSYGQVEKLFF.

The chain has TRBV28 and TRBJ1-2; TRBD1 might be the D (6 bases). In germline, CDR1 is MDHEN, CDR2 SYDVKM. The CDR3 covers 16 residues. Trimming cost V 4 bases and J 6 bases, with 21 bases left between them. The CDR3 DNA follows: TGTGCCAGCAGTTCCCGGGACAAGCTGTTTCAGCATGGCTACACCTTC. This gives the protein CASSSRDKLFQHGYTF.

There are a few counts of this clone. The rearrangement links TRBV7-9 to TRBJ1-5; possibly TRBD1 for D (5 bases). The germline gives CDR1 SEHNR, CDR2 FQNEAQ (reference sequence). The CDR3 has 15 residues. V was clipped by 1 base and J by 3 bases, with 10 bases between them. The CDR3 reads CASSLGPGLNQPQHF. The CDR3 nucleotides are TGTGCCAGCAGCTTAGGGCCGGGACTCAATCAGCCCCAGCATTTT.

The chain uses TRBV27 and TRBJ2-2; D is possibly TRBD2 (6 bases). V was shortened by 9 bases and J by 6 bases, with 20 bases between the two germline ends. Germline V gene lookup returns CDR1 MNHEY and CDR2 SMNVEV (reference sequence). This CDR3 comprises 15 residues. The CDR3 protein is CASHPGLGVAGELFF. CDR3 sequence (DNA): TGTGCCAGTCACCCGGGACTGGGGGTTGCCGGGGAGCTGTTTTTT.

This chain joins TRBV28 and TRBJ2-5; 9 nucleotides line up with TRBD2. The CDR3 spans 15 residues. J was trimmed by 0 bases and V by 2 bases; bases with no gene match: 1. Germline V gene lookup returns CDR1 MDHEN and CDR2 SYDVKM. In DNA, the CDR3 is TGTGCCAGCAGTTTAACTAGCGGGTACCAAGAGACCCAGTACTTC. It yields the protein CASSLTSGYQETQYF. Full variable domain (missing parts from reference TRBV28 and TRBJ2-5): DVKVTQSSRYLVKRTGEKVFLECVQDMDHENMFWYRQDPGLGLRLIYFSYDVKMKEKGDIPEGYSVSREKKERFSLILESASTNQTSMYLCASSLTSGYQETQYFGPGTRLLVL.

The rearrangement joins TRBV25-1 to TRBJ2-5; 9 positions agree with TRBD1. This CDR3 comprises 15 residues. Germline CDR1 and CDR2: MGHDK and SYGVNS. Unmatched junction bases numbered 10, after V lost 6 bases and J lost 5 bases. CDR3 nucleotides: TGTGCCAGCAGATCCACAGGGGGCTCCGGTGAGACCCAGTACTTC. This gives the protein CASRSTGGSGETQYF.

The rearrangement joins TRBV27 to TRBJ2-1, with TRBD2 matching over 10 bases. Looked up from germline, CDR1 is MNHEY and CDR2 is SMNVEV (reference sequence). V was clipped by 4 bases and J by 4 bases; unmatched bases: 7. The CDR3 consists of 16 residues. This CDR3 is CASSSSGRPFYNEQFF. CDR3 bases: TGTGCCAGCAGTTCTAGCGGGAGACCGTTTTACAATGAGCAGTTCTTC.

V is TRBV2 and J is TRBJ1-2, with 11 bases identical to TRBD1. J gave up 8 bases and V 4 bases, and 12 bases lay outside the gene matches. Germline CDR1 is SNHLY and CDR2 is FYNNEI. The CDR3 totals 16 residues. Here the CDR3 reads CASSGSWTGGVTGYTF. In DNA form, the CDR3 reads TGTGCCAGCAGTGGATCCTGGACAGGGGGCGTGACGGGCTACACCTTC.

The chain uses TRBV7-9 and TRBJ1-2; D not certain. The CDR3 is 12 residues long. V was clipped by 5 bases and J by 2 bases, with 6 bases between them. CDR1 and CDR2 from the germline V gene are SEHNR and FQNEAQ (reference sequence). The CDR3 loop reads CASSQQNYGYTF. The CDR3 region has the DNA TGTGCCAGCAGCCAACAAAACTATGGCTACACCTTC.